The T cell receptor beta chain under discussion was sequenced for a study of neoadjuvant anti-PD-1 for oral cavity cancer (dated by TCRdb to the early 2020s). Regarding the complete study: Before undergoing curative-intent surgical resection, most patients got three to four biweekly nivolumab doses at 3 mg/kg. Patients who did not progress were given a fourth nivolumab dose at about day 43 and had definitive surgical resection on days 50-56. Patients with complete response, partial response or stable disease by RECIST 1.1 were defined as responders, whereas patients with progression were defined as non-responders. A 33% response rate was observed in the parent correlative cohort, in which around 12 patients were included.

The time point label, read with the paper, signifies: after neoadjuvant nivolumab, at surgical resection. None of the patients had received prior systemic or radiation treatment, and all were newly diagnosed with stage II-IVA oral cavity squamous cell carcinoma. Everyone in the cohort had locally advanced, HPV-negative oral cavity squamous cell carcinoma. No culture maintenance or expansion was done, as the peripheral blood mononuclear cells went straight to analysis. Samples were obtained from a longitudinal correlative study of a single-arm phase II trial of neoadjuvant nivolumab in oral cavity squamous cell carcinoma. Genomic DNA-based TCRbeta sequencing was performed on subject-matched pre- and post-treatment PBMCs and tumors from three responders and three non-responders. Peripheral blood mononuclear cells were collected before nivolumab treatment and again after treatment, at the time of surgery. Genomic DNA was isolated from PBMCs using the Maxwell RSC DNA from Cells kit.

For deep sequencing, each PBMC sample was run in six replicates, with libraries mostly built from about 480 ng of input genomic DNA. Following the manufacturer's instructions, the team built TCRbeta libraries using the immunoSEQ hsTCRbeta kit. An Illumina NovaSeq 6000 S4 flow cell was used to sequence the final libraries, which had first been combined to 3 nM. The authors processed their data as follows. The immunoSEQ Analyzer was used for raw data preprocessing and quality control. The analysis was restricted to productive rearrangements, with each unique CDR3 amino acid sequence defining a clonotype. Repertoire clonality was estimated as the Gini-Simpson index, computed with the R package tcR. Student's t test was used to compare Gini indices, and Pearson correlation was used to assess associations with tumor size change. TCRdb re-hosts the immuneACCESS table, in-frame sequences only. Its copies lack some clones; in the studies checked, an unresolved V gene accounts for under half of them, and the cause for the rest is not known. The V and J calls and clone size come from that table; D and trimming were worked out from the DNA. This sample gives tens of thousands of clones in total; about 76% of them show up just once. The ten largest account for roughly 5% of the sample.

Here is what the overall study found, with its caveats: Only a few patients per response group were included in the TCR analyses, and the authors called for validation in larger cohorts. Higher pretreatment blood TCRbeta clonality and lower post-treatment tumor TCRbeta clonality were correlated with higher pretreatment blood Treg/Th17 ratios. After neoadjuvant nivolumab, non-responders showed significantly higher T cell clonality (Gini index) in PBMCs than responders did.

As concerns this clone: Its antigen has not been determined. No per-base quality is available; no much larger clone lies one base away.

Material: PBMCs, obtained after nivolumab (anti-PD-1) treatment. The receptor was derived from a person between 40 and 85 years old with oral cavity squamous cell carcinoma.

The nucleotide sequence reads TGTGCCAGCAGCTTTGGGGGGACAAAAGAGACCCAGTACTTC. It translates as CASSFGGTKETQYF. The V and J genes are TRBV5-5 and TRBJ2-5; the D element could tentatively be TRBD1 or TRBD2, as 6 bases agree for each. At the junction V is shortened by 2 bases and J by 3 bases, with 11 bases in between. The CDR3 runs 14 residues from the cysteine to the phenylalanine. Only the CDR3 portion is preserved as DNA: 42 bases, with reading frame beginning at the first base. CDR1 SGHKS and CDR2 YYEKEE are derived from the germline V gene (reference sequence).